The next 21 T cell receptor beta chains were all read from a single sample in a study of vaccination and CD4 T cells after COVID-19. Cultured CD4+ T cell DNA underwent sequencing with the Oncomine TCR Beta short-read assay. One entry per CDR3 protein, called by TCRdb with MiXCR from the PCR reads. The sample holds 15,000 to 17,000 distinct CDR3 sequences, around four fifths seen once. The treatment: approximately 10-day PBMC culture with coronavirus spike peptide pools or control peptides (ViraFEST assay). Antigen specificity for these receptors is unknown. Material for sequencing was CD4+ T cells from blood, cultured in vitro. These receptors all stem from a human donor who had recovered from COVID-19.

The chain combines TRBV20-1 with TRBJ2-7; 9 bases fit TRBD2. From germline, CDR1 is DFQATT and CDR2 SNEGSKA (reference sequence). The J segment lost 0 bases and the V segment lost 5 bases, leaving 23 bases of the junction unmatched. The CDR3 sequence is 20 residues long. The CDR3 region is CSASGTSPTWTPRSSYEQYF. As DNA, the CDR3 is TGCAGTGCTTCCGGGACTAGCCCTACCTGGACCCCCCGGAGCTCCTACGAGCAGTACTTC.

The chain carries TRBV6-5 and TRBJ2-7, with TRBD1 identical over 7 bases. V lost 0 bases and J lost 5; bases outside the gene matches: 4. Per germline, CDR1 MNHEY and CDR2 SVGAGI. The CDR3 runs to 14 residues. The CDR3 nucleotides are TGTGCCAGCAGTTACTCAGGACAGGTTAACGAGCAGTACTTC. This sequence encodes CASSYSGQVNEQYF.

The J gene is TRBJ1-1, the V gene TRBV5-1; maybe TRBD1 (5 bases). The CDR3 is 15 amino acids. Germline loops: CDR1 SGHRS, CDR2 YFSETQ. V was trimmed by 0 bases and J by 3 bases, leaving 12 bases between them. CDR3 in amino acids: CASSLVGRRDTEAFF. The CDR3, as DNA: TGCGCCAGCAGCTTGGTAGGTCGCAGGGACACTGAAGCTTTCTTT.

This rearrangement joins TRBV6-2 or TRBV6-3 to TRBJ1-1; maybe TRBD1 (5 bases). The CDR3 runs to 13 residues. The V gene's germline CDR1 is MNHEY and CDR2 SVGEGT. With 4 bases removed from V and 2 bases from J, the gap between germline ends came to 8 bases. CDR3 DNA: TGTGCCAGCAGTTTAGGGACCAACACTGAAGCTTTCTTT. This encodes CASSLGTNTEAFF.

Here the CDR3 reads CASRADRGSHNEQFF. In nucleotides, the CDR3 is TGTGCCAGCAGGGCGGACAGGGGGTCCCACAATGAGCAGTTCTTC. J is TRBJ2-1 and V is TRBV6-1; 10 positions agree with TRBD1. Germline trimming cut 6 bases from V and 5 bases from J; bases unmatched to any gene: 7. This CDR3 has 15 amino acids. Germline V gene lookup returns CDR1 MNHNS and CDR2 SASEGT.

This clonotype was observed a few times. The V gene is TRBV2, the J gene TRBJ1-2; 10 bases map to TRBD1. Trimming cost V 7 bases and J 0 bases; bases outside gene matches: 5. Germline V gene lookup returns CDR1 SNHLY and CDR2 FYNNEI. The CDR3 is made up of 15 amino acids. The DNA for the CDR3 is TGTGCCAGCATCCGGGACAGGGGACCTAACTATGGCTACACCTTC. As protein: CASIRDRGPNYGYTF.

This rearrangement joins TRBV6-2 or TRBV6-3 to TRBJ1-5; no definite D call. This CDR3 has 14 amino acids. V was clipped by 7 bases and J by 0 bases, with 10 bases between them. Germline loops: CDR1 MNHEY, CDR2 SVGEGT. CDR3 residues: CASTRASSNQPQHF. The CDR3 DNA follows: TGTGCCAGCACCCGGGCTAGTAGCAATCAGCCCCAGCATTTT.

This clonotype showed up just a few times. This chain links TRBV20-1 with TRBJ2-2; 11 bases align to TRBD2. Per germline, CDR1 DFQATT and CDR2 SNEGSKA (reference sequence). The CDR3 contains 18 residues. With 0 bases clipped from V and 6 bases from J, the junction kept 12 bases outside the gene matches. CDR3 bases: TGCAGTGCTAGAGATGAAACTAGCGGGAGCGTATTAGCCGGGGAGCTGTTTTTT. It yields the protein CSARDETSGSVLAGELFF.

The V call is TRBV24-1, the J call TRBJ1-1; the D gene is possibly TRBD1 (5 bases). CDR3 length: 13 residues. V lost 7 bases to trimming and J lost 7 bases, with 15 bases between them. CDR1 and CDR2 from the germline V gene are KGHDR and SFDVKD. CDR3 coding DNA: TGTGCCACCAGATCAACCGGGACGCTTGAAGCTTTCTTT. Translating it yields CATRSTGTLEAFF.

The CDR3 DNA follows: TGTGCCAGCACCGACGGGGGGATCAACAATCAGCCCCAGCATTTT. This sequence encodes CASTDGGINNQPQHF. The chain uses TRBV6-1 and TRBJ1-5, with TRBD1 as a possible D gene (5 bases). V was clipped by 7 bases and J by 3 bases, with 16 bases between them. The V gene's germline CDR1 is MNHNS and CDR2 SASEGT. There are 15 residues in the CDR3.

The chain uses TRBV20-1 and TRBJ1-6; 9 bases fit TRBD1. The CDR3 covers 19 residues. With V trimmed by 6 bases and J by 1 base, 16 bases remained unmatched. From germline, CDR1 is DFQATT and CDR2 SNEGSKA (reference sequence). In nucleotides, the CDR3 is TGCAGTGCGAGATCGGACAGGGGTAGGACTGGGTCCTATAATTCACCCCTCCACTTT. Translated, it gives CSARSDRGRTGSYNSPLHF.

V usage is TRBV12-3 or TRBV12-4 and J usage is TRBJ1-6, with a tentative D call TRBD1 (5 bases). V lost 7 bases to trimming and J lost 11 bases, with 15 bases between them. The CDR3 is made up of 13 amino acids. CDR3 sequence: CASTWTPGAPLHF. The CDR3 nucleotides read TGTGCCAGCACCTGGACCCCGGGGGCACCCCTCCACTTT.

This chain connects TRBV4-3 to TRBJ1-6, with a weak D call TRBD1 (6 bases). The germline V gene has CDR1 LGHNA and CDR2 YSLEER. V lost 4 bases to trimming and J lost 9 bases, with 16 bases between them. The CDR3 contains 15 residues. The CDR3 sequence: CASSRGTGSSSPLHF. The CDR3 DNA reads as TGCGCCAGCAGCCGAGGTACAGGGTCCAGTTCACCCCTCCACTTT.

This clonotype was recorded once. This sequence joins TRBV6-2 or TRBV6-3 and TRBJ1-2, with TRBD1 as a possible D gene (6 bases). The CDR3 is made up of 13 amino acids. V lost 5 bases and J 8 bases, leaving 15 bases between the germline ends. Looked up from germline, CDR1 is MNHEY and CDR2 is SVGEGT. The CDR3 here is CASSRDTRWGYTF. CDR3 nucleotides: TGTGCCAGCAGTCGGGACACACGTTGGGGCTACACCTTC.

V usage is TRBV7-3 and J usage is TRBJ2-7; D uncertain. This CDR3 is built from 13 residues. V gave up 1 base and J gave up 4 bases, with 8 bases separating them. Germline lookup yields CDR1 SGHTA and CDR2 FQGTGA. DNA for the CDR3: TGTGCCAGCAGCTTAAAGGGAACTTACGAGCAGTACTTC. Translation: CASSLKGTYEQYF.

The chain carries TRBV6-1 and TRBJ2-5; TRBD1 matches at 8 bases. After removal of 4 bases from V and 5 bases from J, the junction contained 12 bases not matched to a gene. CDR3 length: 16 amino acids. From germline, CDR1 is MNHNS and CDR2 SASEGT. The CDR3 region has the DNA TGTGCCAGCAGTGTTACATACAGGGGGGTTGGGGAGACCCAGTACTTC. Translation: CASSVTYRGVGETQYF.

CDR3 in DNA: TGTGCCAGCAGCTCCTCAGTACGGGATGAGCAGTTCTTC. This codes for CASSSSVRDEQFF. The V gene is TRBV7-6, the J gene TRBJ2-1; D call uncertain. This CDR3 has 13 amino acids. CDR1 and CDR2 from the germline V gene are SGHVS and FNYEAQ. V was shortened by 4 bases and J by 8 bases, with 12 bases between the two germline ends.

The rearrangement links TRBV11-3 to TRBJ2-1; D assignment may be TRBD1 or TRBD2 (6 bases each). The CDR3 sequence is 13 residues long. Trimming left V 8 bases short and J 6 bases short, with 14 bases between. Looked up from germline, CDR1 is SGHNT and CDR2 is YENEEA. The CDR3 sequence is CASGGPASNEQFF. The DNA of the CDR3 is TGTGCCAGCGGGGGGCCAGCGAGCAATGAGCAGTTCTTC.

The V gene is TRBV15, the J gene TRBJ1-2; D perhaps matches TRBD1 (6 bases). Germline CDR1 and CDR2: LNHNV and YYDKDF (reference sequence). Trimming left V 0 bases short and J 8 bases short, with 13 bases between. This CDR3 is built from 14 residues. CDR3 sequence: CATSRDMEGGGYTF. The CDR3 nucleotides read TGTGCCACCAGCAGAGATATGGAGGGGGGCGGCTACACCTTC. The variable domain in full, completed from reference TRBV15 and TRBJ1-2, reads DAMVIQNPRYQVTQFGKPVTLSCSQTLNHNVMYWYQQKSSQAPKLLFHYYDKDFNNEADTPDNFQSRRPNTSFCFLDIRSPGLGDTAMYLCATSRDMEGGGYTFGSGTRLTVV.

The chain employs TRBV20-1 and TRBJ1-5; D remains ambiguous. CDR3 length: 12 amino acids. The ends were cut back, 2 bases at V and 4 bases at J, with 6 bases in the middle. Germline CDR1 is DFQATT and CDR2 is SNEGSKA (reference sequence). In DNA, the CDR3 is TGCAGTGCTAGACGGGCTAATCAGCCCCAGCATTTT. This translates into CSARRANQPQHF.

The chain combines TRBV12-3 or TRBV12-4 with TRBJ1-5; D is ambiguous. V lost 3 bases to trimming and J lost 6 bases, with 9 bases between them. This CDR3 is built from 13 residues. As DNA, the CDR3 is TGTGCCAGCAGTTTCGGCGGGGTTCAGCCCCAGCATTTT. Protein sequence: CASSFGGVQPQHF.